Listed below are T cell receptor beta chains from one sample, sequenced in a study of OX40 agonist ivuxolimab in advanced cancers. Using immunoSEQ multiplex PCR, the repertoire was profiled, and TCRdb retains in-frame clones only, with some absent. The table shows over 70,000 clones, with 86% occurring only once. This material consisted of CD4+ or CD8+ T cells sorted from blood, taken in a trial of the OX40 agonist ivuxolimab. These receptors were obtained from an adult with an advanced solid tumor such as melanoma, head and neck, liver or kidney cancer. The CDR3 runs from the conserved cysteine through the conserved F or W. The order of the fields is clone size, V gene, D gene, J gene, CDR3 protein, CDR3 DNA. D genes are given only for firm matches. Only part of the rows carry a size: once, few, many, or a class if the clone is expanded.

clone_size: -; v_call: TRBV7-2; d_call: -; j_call: TRBJ2-3; cdr3_aa: CASSLLSRLAANTDTQYF; cdr3_nt: TGTGCCAGCAGCTTATTATCCCGTTTGGCTGCCAACACAGATACGCAGTATTTT
clone_size: -; v_call: TRBV5-3; d_call: TRBD1; j_call: TRBJ1-5; cdr3_aa: CARSLRSYRGLFQPQHF; cdr3_nt: TGTGCCAGAAGCTTGAGGTCGTACAGGGGGTTGTTTCAGCCCCAGCATTTT
clone_size: -; v_call: TRBV7-3; d_call: TRBD2; j_call: TRBJ2-3; cdr3_aa: CASSLNPGGSTDTQYF; cdr3_nt: TGTGCCAGCAGTTTAAATCCCGGGGGGAGCACAGATACGCAGTATTTT
clone_size: -; v_call: TRBV15; d_call: TRBD1; j_call: TRBJ1-2; cdr3_aa: CATQGGQGVNYGYTF; cdr3_nt: TGTGCCACCCAAGGGGGACAGGGGGTTAACTATGGCTACACCTTC
clone_size: once; v_call: TRBV7-3; d_call: -; j_call: TRBJ1-1; cdr3_aa: CASSPAGPGNTEAFF; cdr3_nt: TGTGCCAGCAGCCCCGCGGGTCCGGGAAACACTGAAGCTTTCTTT
clone_size: -; v_call: TRBV7-6; d_call: TRBD1; j_call: TRBJ2-3; cdr3_aa: CASSWGQGSSDTQYF; cdr3_nt: TGTGCCAGCAGTTGGGGACAGGGCTCTTCAGATACGCAGTATTTT
clone_size: -; v_call: TRBV9; d_call: -; j_call: TRBJ2-1; cdr3_aa: CASSVELGVANEQFF; cdr3_nt: TGTGCCAGCAGCGTAGAATTGGGTGTAGCCAATGAGCAGTTCTTC
clone_size: -; v_call: TRBV5-6; d_call: -; j_call: TRBJ2-7; cdr3_aa: CASSLADRYEQYF; cdr3_nt: TGTGCCAGCAGCTTGGCGGACCGGTACGAGCAGTACTTC
clone_size: few; v_call: TRBV11-2; d_call: -; j_call: TRBJ1-4; cdr3_aa: CASSPTPDRFSEKLFF; cdr3_nt: TGTGCCAGCAGCCCAACCCCAGACAGGTTCTCCGAAAAACTGTTTTTT
clone_size: -; v_call: TRBV27; d_call: -; j_call: TRBJ2-1; cdr3_aa: CASSLSGGSYNEQFF; cdr3_nt: TGTGCCAGCAGTTTATCGGGGGGCAGCTACAATGAGCAGTTCTTC
clone_size: -; v_call: TRBV29-1; d_call: TRBD2; j_call: TRBJ2-7; cdr3_aa: CSVLWGAGGAEQYF; cdr3_nt: TGCAGCGTTCTCTGGGGGGCGGGGGGGGCCGAGCAGTACTTC
clone_size: -; v_call: TRBV7-6; d_call: -; j_call: TRBJ1-1; cdr3_aa: CASSSTGPTRNTEAFF; cdr3_nt: TGTGCCAGCAGCTCTACAGGGCCCACCCGGAACACTGAAGCTTTCTTT
clone_size: -; v_call: TRBV27; d_call: -; j_call: TRBJ1-2; cdr3_aa: CASSLSRSLGGYTF; cdr3_nt: TGTGCCAGCAGTTTATCGAGGTCCCTCGGAGGCTACACCTTC
clone_size: few; v_call: TRBV7-9; d_call: -; j_call: TRBJ1-2; cdr3_aa: CASSFRVDYGYTF; cdr3_nt: TGTGCCAGCAGCTTCAGGGTGGATTATGGCTACACCTTC
clone_size: few; v_call: TRBV7-9; d_call: -; j_call: TRBJ2-3; cdr3_aa: CASSLAEGGTQYF; cdr3_nt: TGTGCCAGCAGCTTAGCGGAGGGAGGCACGCAGTATTTT
clone_size: -; v_call: TRBV5-6; d_call: -; j_call: TRBJ1-5; cdr3_aa: CASSLTASYQPQHF; cdr3_nt: TGTGCCAGCAGCTTGACCGCCAGTTATCAGCCCCAGCATTTT
clone_size: -; v_call: TRBV6-4; d_call: -; j_call: TRBJ2-2; cdr3_aa: CASSDQGNTGELFF; cdr3_nt: TGTGCCAGCAGTGACCAGGGGAACACCGGGGAGCTGTTTTTT
clone_size: -; v_call: TRBV7-8; d_call: -; j_call: TRBJ2-3; cdr3_aa: CASSLERGPGTQYF; cdr3_nt: TGTGCCAGCAGCTTAGAACGGGGGCCGGGTACGCAGTATTTT
clone_size: -; v_call: TRBV27; d_call: -; j_call: TRBJ1-2; cdr3_aa: CASTKSRGADANYGYTF; cdr3_nt: TGTGCCAGCACCAAATCACGCGGGGCGGATGCAAACTATGGCTACACCTTC